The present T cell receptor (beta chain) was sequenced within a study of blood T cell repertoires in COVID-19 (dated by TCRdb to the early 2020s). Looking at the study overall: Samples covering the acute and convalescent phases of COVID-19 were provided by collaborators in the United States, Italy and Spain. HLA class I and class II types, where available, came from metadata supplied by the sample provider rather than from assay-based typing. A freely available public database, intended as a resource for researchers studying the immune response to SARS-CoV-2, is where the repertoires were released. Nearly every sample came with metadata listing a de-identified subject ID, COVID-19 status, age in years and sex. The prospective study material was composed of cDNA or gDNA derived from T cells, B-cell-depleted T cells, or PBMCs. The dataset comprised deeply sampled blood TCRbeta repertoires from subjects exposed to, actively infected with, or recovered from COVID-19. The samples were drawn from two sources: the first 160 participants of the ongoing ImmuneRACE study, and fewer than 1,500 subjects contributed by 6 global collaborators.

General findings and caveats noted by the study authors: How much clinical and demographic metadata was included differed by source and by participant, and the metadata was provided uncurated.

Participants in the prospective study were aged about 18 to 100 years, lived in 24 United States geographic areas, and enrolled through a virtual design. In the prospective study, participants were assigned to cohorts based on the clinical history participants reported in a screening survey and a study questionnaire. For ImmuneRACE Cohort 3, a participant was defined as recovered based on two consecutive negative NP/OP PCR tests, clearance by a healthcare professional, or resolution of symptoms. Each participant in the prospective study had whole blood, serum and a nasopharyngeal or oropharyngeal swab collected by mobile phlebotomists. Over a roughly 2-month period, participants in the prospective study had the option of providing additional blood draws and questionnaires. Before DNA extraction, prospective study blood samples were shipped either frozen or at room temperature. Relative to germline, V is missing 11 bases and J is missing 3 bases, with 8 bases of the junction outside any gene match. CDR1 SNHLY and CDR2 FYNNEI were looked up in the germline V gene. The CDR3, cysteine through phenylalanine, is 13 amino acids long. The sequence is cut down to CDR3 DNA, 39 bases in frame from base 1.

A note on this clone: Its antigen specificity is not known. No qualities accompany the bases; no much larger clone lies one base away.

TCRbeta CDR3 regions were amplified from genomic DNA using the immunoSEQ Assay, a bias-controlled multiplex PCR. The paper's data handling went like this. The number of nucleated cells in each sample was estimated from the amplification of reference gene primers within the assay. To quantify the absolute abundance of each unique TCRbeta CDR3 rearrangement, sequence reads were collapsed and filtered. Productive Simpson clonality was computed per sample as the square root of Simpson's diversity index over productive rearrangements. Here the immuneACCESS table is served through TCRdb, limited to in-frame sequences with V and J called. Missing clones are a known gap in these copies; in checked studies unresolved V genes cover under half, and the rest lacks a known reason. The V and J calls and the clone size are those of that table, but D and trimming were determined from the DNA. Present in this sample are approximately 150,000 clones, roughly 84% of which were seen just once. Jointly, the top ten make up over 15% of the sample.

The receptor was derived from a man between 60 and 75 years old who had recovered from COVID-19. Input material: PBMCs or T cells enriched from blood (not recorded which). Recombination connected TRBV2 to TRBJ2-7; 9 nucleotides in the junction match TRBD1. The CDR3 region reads CAGAGQGGYEQYF. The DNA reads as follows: TGTGCCGGGGCGGGACAGGGCGGCTACGAGCAGTACTTC.